This T cell receptor (beta chain) was captured in a study of identical twins. Each cDNA held unique molecular identifiers, and template switching gave it a universal primer site. One entry per CDR3 protein, called by TCRdb with MiXCR from the 5' RACE reads. The sample includes under 500,000 distinct CDR3 sequences, 14% of them seen just once. Concerning this clonotype: What it binds is unknown.

This CDR3 spans 13 amino acids. CDR1 and CDR2 from the germline V gene are SGHDT and YYEEEE. Trimming took 7 bases from V and 1 from J, leaving 9 bases between them. Notes on the study in general: Models predicted too little out-of-frame TCR alpha sharing in monozygotic twins. Beta out-of-frame sequences showed weaker excess sharing between twins.

Separately, the same data were catalogued under a study of yellow fever vaccine responses in identical twins.

The material sequenced was CD4+ T cells sorted from blood. The TCR originated in a woman aged 18-35 years in good health. This sequence joins TRBV5-6 and TRBJ2-1; D is uncertain. The CDR3 coding sequence is TGTGCCAGCTGGATGGGATCCTACAATGAGCAGTTCTTC. It yields the protein CASWMGSYNEQFF.